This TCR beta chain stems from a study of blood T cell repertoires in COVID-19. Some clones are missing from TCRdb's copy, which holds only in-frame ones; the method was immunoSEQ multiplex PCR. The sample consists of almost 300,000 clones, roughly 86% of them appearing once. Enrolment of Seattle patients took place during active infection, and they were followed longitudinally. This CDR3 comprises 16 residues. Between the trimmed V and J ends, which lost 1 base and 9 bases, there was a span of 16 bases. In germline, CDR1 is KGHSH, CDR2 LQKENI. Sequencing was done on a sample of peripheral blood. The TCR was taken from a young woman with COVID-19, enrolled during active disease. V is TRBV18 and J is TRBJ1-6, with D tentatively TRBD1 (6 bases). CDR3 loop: CASSPRETGGSSPLHF. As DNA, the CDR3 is TGTGCCAGCTCACCACGGGAAACGGGGGGCAGTTCACCCCTCCACTTT.